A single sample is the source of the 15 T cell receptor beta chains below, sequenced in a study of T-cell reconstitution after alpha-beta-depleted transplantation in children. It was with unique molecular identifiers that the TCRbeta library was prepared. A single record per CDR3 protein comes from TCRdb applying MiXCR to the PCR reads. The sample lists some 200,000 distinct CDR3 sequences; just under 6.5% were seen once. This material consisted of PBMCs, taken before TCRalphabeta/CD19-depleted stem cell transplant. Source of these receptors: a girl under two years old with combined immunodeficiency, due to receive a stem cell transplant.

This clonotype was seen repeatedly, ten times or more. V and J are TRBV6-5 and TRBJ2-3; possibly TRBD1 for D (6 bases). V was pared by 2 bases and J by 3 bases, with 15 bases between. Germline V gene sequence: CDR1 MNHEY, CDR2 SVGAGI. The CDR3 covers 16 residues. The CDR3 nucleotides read TGTGCCAGCAGTTACGGGGGCAGAAGTAAGACAGATACGCAGTATTTT. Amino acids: CASSYGGRSKTDTQYF.

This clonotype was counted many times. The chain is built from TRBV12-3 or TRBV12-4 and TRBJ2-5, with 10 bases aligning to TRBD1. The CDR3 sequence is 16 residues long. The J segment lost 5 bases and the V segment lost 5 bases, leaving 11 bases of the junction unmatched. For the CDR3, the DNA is TGTGCCAGCAGTGCCCCGGGACAGGGGATCACGGAGACCCAGTACTTC. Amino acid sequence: CASSAPGQGITETQYF.

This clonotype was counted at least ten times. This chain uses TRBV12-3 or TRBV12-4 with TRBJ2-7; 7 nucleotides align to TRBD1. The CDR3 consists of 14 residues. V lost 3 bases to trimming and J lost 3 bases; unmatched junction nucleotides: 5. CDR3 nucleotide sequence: TGTGCCAGCAGTTTTTGGCCAGGGGGCTACGAGCAGTACTTC. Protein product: CASSFWPGGYEQYF.

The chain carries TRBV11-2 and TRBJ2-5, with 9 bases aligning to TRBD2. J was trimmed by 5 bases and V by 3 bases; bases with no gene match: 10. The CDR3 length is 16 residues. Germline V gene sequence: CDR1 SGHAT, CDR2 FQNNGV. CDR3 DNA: TGTGCCAGCAGCTTTGGAGCGGGGGGACGCCTGGAGACCCAGTACTTC. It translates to CASSFGAGGRLETQYF.

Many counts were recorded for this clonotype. The CDR3 DNA is TGTGCCAGCAGCACTCGGACAGGGATTGCCTATGGCTACACCTTC. Its protein is CASSTRTGIAYGYTF. V is TRBV9 and J is TRBJ1-2, with TRBD1 matching over 8 bases. The germline V gene encodes CDR1 SGDLS and CDR2 YYNGEE. This CDR3 spans 15 amino acids. With 4 bases clipped from V and 4 bases from J, the junction kept 9 bases outside the gene matches.

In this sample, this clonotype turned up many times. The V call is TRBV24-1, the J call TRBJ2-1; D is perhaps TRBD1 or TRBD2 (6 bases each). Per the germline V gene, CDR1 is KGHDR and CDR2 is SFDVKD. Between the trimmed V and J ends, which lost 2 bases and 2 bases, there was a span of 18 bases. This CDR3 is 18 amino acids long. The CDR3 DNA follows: TGTGCCACCAGTGATTCCACCCATACGGGGGCAACCTACAATGAGCAGTTCTTC. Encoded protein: CATSDSTHTGATYNEQFF.

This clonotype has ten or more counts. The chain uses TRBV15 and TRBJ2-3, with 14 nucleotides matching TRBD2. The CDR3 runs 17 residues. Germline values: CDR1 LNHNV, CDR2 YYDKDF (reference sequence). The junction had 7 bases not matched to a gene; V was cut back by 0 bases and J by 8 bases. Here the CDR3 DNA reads TGTGCCACCAGCAGAGATGGGACTAGCGGGAGTCTAGGTACGCAGTATTTT. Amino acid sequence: CATSRDGTSGSLGTQYF.

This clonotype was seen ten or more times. CDR3 sequence: CASRALGGPSSYNEQFF. The DNA of the CDR3 is TGCGCCAGCAGGGCGCTGGGGGGTCCTAGCTCCTACAATGAGCAGTTCTTC. The rearrangement uses TRBV5-1 and TRBJ2-1, with a possible D match to TRBD2 (6 bases). CDR1 and CDR2 (germline): SGHRS, YFSETQ. The CDR3 has 17 amino acids. V was cut by 5 bases and J by 0 bases, with 18 bases left in between.

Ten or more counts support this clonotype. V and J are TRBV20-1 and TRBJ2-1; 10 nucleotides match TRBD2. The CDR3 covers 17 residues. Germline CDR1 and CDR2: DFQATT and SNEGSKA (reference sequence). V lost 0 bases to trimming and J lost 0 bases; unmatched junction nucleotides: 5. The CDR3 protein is CSARDLEREGSYNEQFF. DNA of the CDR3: TGCAGTGCTAGAGATTTAGAGCGGGAGGGCTCCTACAATGAGCAGTTCTTC.

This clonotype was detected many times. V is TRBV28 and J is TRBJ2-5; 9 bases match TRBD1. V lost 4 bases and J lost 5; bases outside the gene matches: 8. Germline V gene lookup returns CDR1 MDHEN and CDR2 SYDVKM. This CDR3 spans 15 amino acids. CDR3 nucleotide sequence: TGTGCCAGCAGTTCCAACAGGGGGCGCGGGGAGACCCAGTACTTC. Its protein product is CASSSNRGRGETQYF. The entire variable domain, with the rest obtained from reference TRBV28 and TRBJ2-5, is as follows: DVKVTQSSRYLVKRTGEKVFLECVQDMDHENMFWYRQDPGLGLRLIYFSYDVKMKEKGDIPEGYSVSREKKERFSLILESASTNQTSMYLCASSSNRGRGETQYFGPGTRLLVL.

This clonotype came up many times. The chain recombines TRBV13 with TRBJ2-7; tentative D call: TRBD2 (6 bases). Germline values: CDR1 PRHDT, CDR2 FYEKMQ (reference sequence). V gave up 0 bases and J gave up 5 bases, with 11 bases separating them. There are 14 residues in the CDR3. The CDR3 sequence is CASSLGGRPDEQYF. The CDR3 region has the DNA TGTGCCAGCAGCTTAGGCGGGAGACCCGACGAGCAGTACTTC.

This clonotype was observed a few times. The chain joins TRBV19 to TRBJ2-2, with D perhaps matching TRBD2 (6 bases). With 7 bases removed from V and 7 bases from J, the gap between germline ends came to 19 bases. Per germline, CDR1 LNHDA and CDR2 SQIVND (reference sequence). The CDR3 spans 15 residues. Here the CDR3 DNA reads TGTGCCAGTAACGTTTGGGGCGGGATGAACGGGGAGCTGTTTTTT. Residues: CASNVWGGMNGELFF.

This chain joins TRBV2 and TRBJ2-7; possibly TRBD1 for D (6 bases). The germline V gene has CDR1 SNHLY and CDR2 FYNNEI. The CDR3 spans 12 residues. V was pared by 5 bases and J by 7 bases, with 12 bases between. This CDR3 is CASSTGMGEQYF. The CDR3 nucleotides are TGTGCCAGCAGTACAGGGATGGGGGAGCAGTACTTC.

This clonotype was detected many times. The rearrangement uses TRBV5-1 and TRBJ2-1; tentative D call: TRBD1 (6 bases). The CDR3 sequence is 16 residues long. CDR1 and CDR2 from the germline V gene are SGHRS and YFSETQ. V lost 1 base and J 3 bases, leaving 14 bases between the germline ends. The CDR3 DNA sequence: TGCGCCAGCAGCTTGTTAGCAGGGGAATACTACAATGAGCAGTTCTTC. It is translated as CASSLLAGEYYNEQFF.

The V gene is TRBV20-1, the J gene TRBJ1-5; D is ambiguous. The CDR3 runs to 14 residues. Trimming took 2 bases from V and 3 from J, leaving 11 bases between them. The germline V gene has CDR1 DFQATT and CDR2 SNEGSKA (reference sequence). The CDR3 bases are TGCAGTGCTAGATCTGGTAGGATCAATCAGCCCCAGCATTTT. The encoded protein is CSARSGRINQPQHF.